The T cell receptor (beta chain) described here comes from a study of shared clonotypes between healthy human individuals. Generated by immunoSEQ multiplex PCR, the TCRdb table keeps only in-frame clones and is missing some. The sample records almost 700,000 clones, roughly 94% being singletons. This clone was found a few times. CDR1 SGHTA and CDR2 FQGNSA come from the germline V gene. The CDR3 length is 16 residues. V lost 1 base and J 0 bases, leaving 9 bases between the germline ends. CD45RO negativity and positive selection for CCR7 defined naive CD8 cells, a population that excluded terminally differentiated effector memory CD45RA+ cells.

The chain combines TRBV7-2 with TRBJ2-2, with D possibly matching TRBD1 (6 bases). The sequence was obtained from a young man in good health. What was sequenced was naive CD8+ T cells sorted from blood. DNA of the CDR3: TGTGCCAGCAGCTTAGGTTGGGGGCCGAACACCGGGGAGCTGTTTTTT. This gives the protein CASSLGWGPNTGELFF.